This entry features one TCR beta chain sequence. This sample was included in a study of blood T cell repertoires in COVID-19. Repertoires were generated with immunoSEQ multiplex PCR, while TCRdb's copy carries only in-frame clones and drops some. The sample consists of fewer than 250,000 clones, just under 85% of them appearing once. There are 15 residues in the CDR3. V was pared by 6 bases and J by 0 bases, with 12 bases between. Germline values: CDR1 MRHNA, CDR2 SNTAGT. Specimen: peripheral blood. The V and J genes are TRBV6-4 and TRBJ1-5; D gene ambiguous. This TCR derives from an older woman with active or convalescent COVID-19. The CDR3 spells CASRVNIDSNQPQHF. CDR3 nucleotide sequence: TGTGCCAGCAGGGTTAACATTGATAGCAATCAGCCCCAGCATTTT.